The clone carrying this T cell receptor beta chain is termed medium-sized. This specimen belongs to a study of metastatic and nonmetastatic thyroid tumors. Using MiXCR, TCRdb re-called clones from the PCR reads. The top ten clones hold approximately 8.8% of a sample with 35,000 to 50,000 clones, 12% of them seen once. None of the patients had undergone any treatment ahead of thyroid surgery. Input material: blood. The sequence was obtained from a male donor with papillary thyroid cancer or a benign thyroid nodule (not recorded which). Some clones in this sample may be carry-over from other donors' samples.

CDR3 sequence reads: CASSLTGAGNEQYF. The CDR3 DNA sequence: TGTGCCAGCAGTTTGACAGGGGCGGGTAACGAGCAGTACTTC. This sequence joins TRBV27 and TRBJ2-7; TRBD1 matches 8 bases. The CDR3 covers 14 residues. The V gene end was trimmed by 3 bases and the J gene end by 5 bases; junction bases not matched to a gene: 6. Per the germline V gene, CDR1 is MNHEY and CDR2 is SMNVEV (reference sequence).